The rows below give T cell receptor beta chains drawn from one sample of a study of low-dose radiotherapy and immunotherapy resistance in tumors. Each CDR3 protein gets one entry after TCRdb re-called the reads with MiXCR. The profile shows 50,000 or so distinct CDR3 sequences, around a quarter of them singletons. The sample in question was PBMCs, obtained after low-dose radiotherapy plus immunotherapy. These receptors originate from a male donor with prostate cancer. The CDR3 runs from the conserved cysteine through the conserved F or W. The D gene is left open where the match is weak. Clone size is not always given. Where it is, it says once, few, many or a class for expanded clones.

TRBV7-6	TRBJ2-3	NA	TRBD2	TGTGCCAGCAGCTCAGGACTAGCGGGGGCTCCCAGCACAGATACGCAGTATTTT	CASSSGLAGAPSTDTQYF
TRBV20-1	TRBJ2-1	many	NA	TGCAGTGCTAGTCTGGTCGGGTCGGGCCAGTTCTTC	CSASLVGSGQFF
TRBV6-2/TRBV6-3	TRBJ1-2	many	NA	TGTGCCAGCAGCTGGCAGGACCTTAACTATGGCTACACCTTC	CASSWQDLNYGYTF
TRBV5-1	TRBJ2-5	NA	TRBD1	TGCGCCAGCAGCGTAAGGGGACAGACGTACCAAGAGACCCAGTACTTC	CASSVRGQTYQETQYF
TRBV6-6	TRBJ2-1	NA	TRBD1	TGTGCCAGCACCATGGACAGGGGCTCCTACAATGAGCAGTTCTTC	CASTMDRGSYNEQFF
TRBV5-1	TRBJ1-1	few	NA	TGCGCCAGCAGCTTGGAGAGGGTATCTACTGAAGCTTTCTTT	CASSLERVSTEAFF
TRBV5-1	TRBJ2-3	many	TRBD1	TGCGCCAGCAGCTTGTGGGGACAGGGGGATACGCAGTATTTT	CASSLWGQGDTQYF
TRBV6-2/TRBV6-3	TRBJ2-7	many	NA	TGTGCCAGCAGTGACAGGACGACGAGCTCCTACGAGCAGTACTTC	CASSDRTTSSYEQYF
TRBV3-1	TRBJ1-3	many	TRBD1	TGTGCCAGCAGCGCCCGGGACAGGAAAGGAAACACCATATATTTT	CASSARDRKGNTIYF
TRBV11-2	TRBJ2-1	NA	NA	TGTGCCAGCAGCGGGGGGCTCTTTCACCGCTCCTACAATGAGCAGTTCTTC	CASSGGLFHRSYNEQFF
TRBV3-1	TRBJ2-7	many	NA	TGTGCCAGCAGCCAAGATCCGACCCCCAGCGAGCAGTACTTC	CASSQDPTPSEQYF
TRBV5-5	TRBJ2-1	many	TRBD2	TGTGCCAGCAGCTCGGGGGGACTAGCGGGGGGTATTGAGCAGTTCTTC	CASSSGGLAGGIEQFF
TRBV6-2/TRBV6-3	TRBJ1-5	NA	NA	TGTGCCAGCAGTAGAGAGAATGATCAGCCCCAGCATTTT	CASSRENDQPQHF
TRBV27	TRBJ1-2	many	TRBD1	TGTGCCAGCAGCCCCCGGACAGGGTCCAGCGGCTACACCTTC	CASSPRTGSSGYTF
TRBV12-3/TRBV12-4	TRBJ2-3	many	NA	TGTGCCAGCAGCCCGAGGGGGACTGCTAGCACAGATACGCAGTATTTT	CASSPRGTASTDTQYF
TRBV4-1	TRBJ2-3	many	TRBD2	TGCGCCAGCAGCCAAGGACTAGCGGTCACAGATACGCAGTATTTT	CASSQGLAVTDTQYF
TRBV20-1	TRBJ1-1	NA	NA	TGCAGTGCAAGCCTCGGTAGGGGCACTGAAGCTTTCTTT	CSASLGRGTEAFF
TRBV18	TRBJ2-1	many	TRBD2	TGTGCCAGCTCACCAACTAGCGGAGAGCAGTTCTTC	CASSPTSGEQFF
TRBV5-1	TRBJ1-6	many	NA	TGCGCCAGCAGCTTGGAACAACTCTCCTATAATTCACCCCTCCACTTT	CASSLEQLSYNSPLHF
TRBV9	TRBJ2-6	NA	NA	TGTGCCAGCAGCGTAGCTTTCCGCGTTGGCTCTGGGGCCAACGTCCTGACTTTC	CASSVAFRVGSGANVLTF
TRBV7-9	TRBJ2-5	many	NA	TGTGCCAGCAGCTTCTGGGGGCAACAAGAGACCCAGTACTTC	CASSFWGQQETQYF
TRBV18	TRBJ2-1	many	NA	TGTGCCAGCTCACCAGCAAGGGGCTCTTACAATGAGCAGTTCTTC	CASSPARGSYNEQFF
TRBV29-1	TRBJ2-7	many	TRBD2	TGCAGCGTTGGGGAACCGGGACTAGCCTCCTACGAGCAGTACTTC	CSVGEPGLASYEQYF
TRBV10-2	TRBJ2-7	many	NA	TGCGCCAGCAGTCGTTCAGCGGACGTGCCCTACGAGCAGTACTTC	CASSRSADVPYEQYF
TRBV29-1	TRBJ2-3	many	NA	TGCAGCGTTGAAGACAGGAGCTTTAGCACAGATACGCAGTATTTT	CSVEDRSFSTDTQYF
TRBV29-1	TRBJ2-7	NA	NA	TGCAGCGCCACGACTGGGGCGGGGTATTACGAGCAGTACTTC	CSATTGAGYYEQYF
TRBV12-3/TRBV12-4	TRBJ2-7	many	NA	TGTGCCAGCAGTTTGCGACGGGGATACGAGCAGTACTTC	CASSLRRGYEQYF
TRBV7-2	TRBJ1-5	NA	NA	TGTGCCAGCAGCTTAGCCTGGGGTGGGAATCAGCCCCAGCATTTT	CASSLAWGGNQPQHF
TRBV6-9	TRBJ2-7	many	TRBD2	TGTGCCAGCAGTTGGAGCGGGGCCGACTACGAGCAGTACTTC	CASSWSGADYEQYF
TRBV10-3	TRBJ2-5	many	NA	TGTGCCATCAGTGAGTTCGAGGAGTGGTCCCAGTACTTC	CAISEFEEWSQYF
TRBV20-1	TRBJ2-3	NA	NA	TGCAGTGCTAGAACTTTGGGGGTGGATACGCAGTATTTT	CSARTLGVDTQYF
TRBV5-4	TRBJ1-6	few	TRBD1	TGTGCCAGCAGCGTAACAGGGGTTAATTCACCCCTCCACTTT	CASSVTGVNSPLHF
TRBV14	TRBJ2-3	many	NA	TGTGCCAGCAGCCAAGCTTGGGGCAGGGGCACAGATACGCAGTATTTT	CASSQAWGRGTDTQYF
TRBV6-2/TRBV6-3	TRBJ1-5	many	TRBD1	TGTGCCAGCAGGTCAGGGGGAAGCAATCAGCCCCAGCATTTT	CASRSGGSNQPQHF
TRBV6-2/TRBV6-3	TRBJ2-1	many	TRBD2	TGTGCCAGCAGTTACCGGGCTAGCGGACCATACAATGAGCAGTTCTTC	CASSYRASGPYNEQFF
TRBV12-3/TRBV12-4	TRBJ1-2	many	NA	TGTGCCAGCAGTTTAGTTTGGACAAAAACTAACTATGGCTACACCTTC	CASSLVWTKTNYGYTF
TRBV20-1	TRBJ2-6	many	TRBD2	TGCAGTGGGACTAGCGGGGGGGCCGCTGGGGCCAACGTCCTGACTTTC	CSGTSGGAAGANVLTF
TRBV20-1	TRBJ2-7	many	NA	TGCAGTGCAGAAGACAGGACGGCGTCCTACGAGCAGTACTTC	CSAEDRTASYEQYF
TRBV27	TRBJ2-7	many	TRBD1	TGTGCCAGCATAGGAAGACGGACAGGGGGCCCGAGGGACGAGCAGTACTTC	CASIGRRTGGPRDEQYF
TRBV6-2/TRBV6-3	TRBJ2-7	many	NA	TGTGCCAGCAGTTACTCGGCAGGGGTCTTTGAGCAGTACTTC	CASSYSAGVFEQYF